Sequencing of this T cell receptor (beta chain) was carried out in a study of OX40 agonist ivuxolimab in advanced cancers. Looking at the study overall: Ivuxolimab, which targeted the costimulatory receptor OX40 (CD134), was an agonistic, fully human IgG2 monoclonal antibody. Intravenous ivuxolimab was administered to patients every 2 weeks at six dose levels: 0.01, 0.1, 0.3, 1.5, 3 and 10 mg/kg. Among the roughly 50 dose-escalation patients, around 20 had hepatocellular carcinoma, roughly 15 melanoma, 9 renal cell carcinoma and 9 head and neck cancer. In the dose-escalation cohort, more than 75% of patients were male, and the mean age was approximately 60 years, with a range of roughly 20 to 79. Prior anti-PD-1, anti-PD-L1 or anti-CTLA-4 therapy was permitted, and 30% to 50% of dose-escalation patients had received checkpoint inhibitors. Three dose-escalation patients achieved partial responses, one with hepatocellular carcinoma and two with cutaneous melanoma. The point of sequencing TCRbeta in the periphery was to test whether ivuxolimab changed TCR sequence diversity and drove clonal T-cell expansion. The paper reports the monotherapy dose-escalation portion (N of about 50 patients) of the phase I ivuxolimab trial.

Genomic DNA was isolated from the sorted cells so that the TCRbeta CDR3 region could be sequenced. TCRbeta CDR3 regions were sequenced using the immunoSEQ Assay. This immuneACCESS table, as held by TCRdb, lists in-frame sequences with V and J called but not all clones. Of the missing ones, under half trace to an unresolved V gene in checked studies; the others have no known cause. In this sample the table shows some 60,000 clones, 86% of which occur a single time. The ten largest clonotypes hold around 3.6% of the sample. Patients with a history of autoimmune disease or receiving systemic immunosuppression were excluded from the trial. In every dose cohort, peripheral blood was drawn for TCR sequencing at baseline, cycle 4 day 1, and cycle 7 day 1. Samples came from an open-label, multicenter, first-in-human phase I dose-escalation trial of ivuxolimab. Adults with locally advanced or metastatic melanoma, renal cell, hepatocellular, or head and neck squamous cell carcinoma were enrolled in the trial. Before TCR sequencing, CD4+ T cells and CD8+ T cells were sorted from peripheral blood as separate populations.

Comments on this clone: Its antigen is still unknown. Base qualities were left out, and no much larger clone turns up one base away.

The full study reports these points: Low levels of normalized T-cell clonal expansion were also seen in some patients who did not respond. The antigen specificity of the peripheral T cells that underwent clonal expansion was not determined. After ivuxolimab, more expanded clones were found on average in CD8+ T cells than in CD4+ T cells. At doses of 0.1 to 3.0 mg/kg, clonal expansion of both CD4+ and CD8+ blood T cells was observed from baseline to week 6. In the 0.1-3.0 mg/kg groups, partial responders were among the patients with the lowest normalized peripheral clonal expansion, particularly in CD8+ T cells.

V lost 4 bases and J lost 9 bases; the stretch between them is 24 bases long. Taken from cysteine to phenylalanine, the CDR3 has 16 residues. The retained sequence is limited to the CDR3, 48 bases, with the frame set at the first base. According to the germline V gene, CDR1 reads SGHRS and CDR2 reads YFSETQ. The sequencing here drew on CD4+ or CD8+ T cells sorted from blood, taken in a trial of the OX40 agonist ivuxolimab. The origin of this receptor is an adult with an advanced solid tumor such as melanoma, head and neck, liver or kidney cancer. The chain couples TRBV5-1 to TRBJ2-3; TRBD2 is a possible D gene, resting on 7 matching bases. The DNA reads as follows: TGCGCCAGCAGCACGGGCGGCGGGGGCCACGGGGGGACGCAGTATTTT. Its amino acids are CASSTGGGGHGGTQYF.